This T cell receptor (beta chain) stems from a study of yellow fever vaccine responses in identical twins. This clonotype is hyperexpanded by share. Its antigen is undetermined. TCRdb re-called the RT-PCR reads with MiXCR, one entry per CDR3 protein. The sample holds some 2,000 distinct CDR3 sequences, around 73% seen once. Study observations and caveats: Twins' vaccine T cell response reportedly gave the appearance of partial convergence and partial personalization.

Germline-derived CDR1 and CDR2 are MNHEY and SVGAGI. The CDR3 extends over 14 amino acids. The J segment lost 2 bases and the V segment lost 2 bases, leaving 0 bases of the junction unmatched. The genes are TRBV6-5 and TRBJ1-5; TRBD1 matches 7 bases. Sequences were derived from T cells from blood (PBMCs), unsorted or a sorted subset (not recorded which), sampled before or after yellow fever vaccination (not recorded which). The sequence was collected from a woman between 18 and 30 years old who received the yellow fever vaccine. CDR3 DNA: TGTGCCAGCAGTTACGGACAGGGCAATCAGCCCCAGCATTTT. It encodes CASSYGQGNQPQHF.